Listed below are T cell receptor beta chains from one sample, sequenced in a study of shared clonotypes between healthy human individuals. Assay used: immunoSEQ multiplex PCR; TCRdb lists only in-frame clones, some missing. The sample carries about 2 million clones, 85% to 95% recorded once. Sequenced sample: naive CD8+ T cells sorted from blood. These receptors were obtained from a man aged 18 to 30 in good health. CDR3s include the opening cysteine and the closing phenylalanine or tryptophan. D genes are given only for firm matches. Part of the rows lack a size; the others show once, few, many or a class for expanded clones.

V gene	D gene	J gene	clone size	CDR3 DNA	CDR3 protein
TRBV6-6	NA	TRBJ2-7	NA	TGTGCCAGCAGTTACTCGATGGAGCGGGCGACCTACGAGCAGTACTTC	CASSYSMERATYEQYF
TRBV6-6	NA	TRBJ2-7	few	TGTGCCAGCAGTTACTCGAACGCCTACGAGCAGTACTTC	CASSYSNAYEQYF
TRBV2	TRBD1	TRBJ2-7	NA	TGTGCCAGCAGCGCTGGACAGGCCCTGAGGAACGAGCAGTACTTC	CASSAGQALRNEQYF
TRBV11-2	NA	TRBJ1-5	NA	TGTGCCAGCAGTCGAGGCGGGTTTGGGGATCAGCCCCAGCATTTT	CASSRGGFGDQPQHF
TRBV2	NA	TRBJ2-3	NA	TGTGCCAGCAGTGCTATTAGCACAGATACGCAGTATTTT	CASSAISTDTQYF
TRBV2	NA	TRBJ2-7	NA	TGTGCCAGCAGTGAAGGGACACTTTACTACGAGCAGTACTTC	CASSEGTLYYEQYF
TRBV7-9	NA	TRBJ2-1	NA	TGTGCCAGCAGCTTAGAGGTTAGCGCGTACAATGAGCAGTTCTTC	CASSLEVSAYNEQFF
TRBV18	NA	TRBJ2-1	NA	TGTGCCAGCTTCACTCCGAGCGGCTCCTACAATGAGCAGTTCTTC	CASFTPSGSYNEQFF
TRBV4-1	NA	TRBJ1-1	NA	TGCGCCAGCAGTGATTCGGGGGTGAACACTGAAGCTTTCTTT	CASSDSGVNTEAFF
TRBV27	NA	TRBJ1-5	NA	TGTGCCAGCAGTCGGGAGGTAGGCAATCAGCCCCAGCATTTT	CASSREVGNQPQHF
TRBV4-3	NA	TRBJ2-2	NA	TGCGCCAGCAGCTCGGGAGCGGGGGAGCTGTTTTTT	CASSSGAGELFF
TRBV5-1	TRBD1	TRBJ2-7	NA	TGCGCCAGCAGCCCCACCCCCGGGACAGAAGACGAGCAGTACTTC	CASSPTPGTEDEQYF
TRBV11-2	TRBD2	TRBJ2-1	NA	TGTGCCAGTAGCTTCAGACTAGCGGGACTCGATGAGCAGTTCTTC	CASSFRLAGLDEQFF
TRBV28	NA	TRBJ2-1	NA	TGTGCCAGCAGTTTTCCGGGGCCTCACAATGAGCAGTTCTTC	CASSFPGPHNEQFF
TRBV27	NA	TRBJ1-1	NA	TGTGCCAGCAGTAGTACGGTGAACACTGAAGCTTTCTTT	CASSSTVNTEAFF
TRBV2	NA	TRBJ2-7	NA	TGTGCCAGCAGTGGTAGACACCAGGCGACCTACGAGCAGTACTTC	CASSGRHQATYEQYF
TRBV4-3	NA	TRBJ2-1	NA	TGCGCCAGCAGCATCAGGGCCCCATCAAAATACAATGAGCAGTTCTTC	CASSIRAPSKYNEQFF
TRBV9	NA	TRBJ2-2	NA	TGTGCCAGCAGACCGCCCTTGGAAACCGGGGAGCTGTTTTTT	CASRPPLETGELFF
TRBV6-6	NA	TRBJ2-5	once	TGTGCCAGCAGTTACGGGCAGGCCGTCGAGACCCAGTACTTC	CASSYGQAVETQYF
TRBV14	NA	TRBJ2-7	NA	TGTGCCAGCAGCCAAGATTTAGGCCCCTACGAGCAGTACTTC	CASSQDLGPYEQYF
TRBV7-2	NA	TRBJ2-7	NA	TGTGCCAGCAGCCCCTGGCGGGTGGGCGACGGAAAGGCGGGCGAGCAGTACTTC	CASSPWRVGDGKAGEQYF
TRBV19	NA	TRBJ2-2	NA	TGTGCCAGTAGTATAGATCCCGGTAGGGAGAACACCGGGGAGCTGTTTTTT	CASSIDPGRENTGELFF
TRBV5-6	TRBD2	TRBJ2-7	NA	TGTGCCAGCAGCTTGGAACTAGCGGGAGGGCGTCTTCGCGAGCAGTACTTC	CASSLELAGGRLREQYF
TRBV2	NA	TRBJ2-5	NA	TGTGCCAGCAGTGACCAGCCCGCCAAAGAGACCCAGTACTTC	CASSDQPAKETQYF
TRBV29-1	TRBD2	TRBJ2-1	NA	TGCAGCGTCCTACTAGCGGGAGGGCCTGGTAATGAGCAGTTCTTC	CSVLLAGGPGNEQFF
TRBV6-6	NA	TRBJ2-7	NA	TGTGCCAGCAGTTACTCGATGAAAAGGGAATACGGCGAGCAGTACTTC	CASSYSMKREYGEQYF
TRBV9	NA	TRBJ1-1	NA	TGTGCCAGCAGCCATACTCTACAGGGAGGGACTGAAGCTTTCTTT	CASSHTLQGGTEAFF
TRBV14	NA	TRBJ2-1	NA	TGTGCCAGCAGCCAAAGGGACTTCCGTGAGCAGTTCTTC	CASSQRDFREQFF
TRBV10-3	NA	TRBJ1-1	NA	TGTGCCATCAGTGACGAGACGGGAACTGAAGCTTTCTTT	CAISDETGTEAFF
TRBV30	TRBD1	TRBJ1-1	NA	TGTGCCTGGAGTGTAACAGGGGAGGGAACTGAAGCTTTCTTT	CAWSVTGEGTEAFF
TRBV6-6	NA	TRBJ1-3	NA	TGTGCCAGCAGTTATTACAGACAGAGCTCTGGAAACACCATATATTTT	CASSYYRQSSGNTIYF
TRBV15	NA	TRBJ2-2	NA	TGTGCCACCAGCCCCCGTGACGGTACGGCGGGGGAGCTGTTTTTT	CATSPRDGTAGELFF
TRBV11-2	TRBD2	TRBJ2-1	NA	TGTGCCAGCAGCGGCGGGGGGGTCTACAATGAGCAGTTCTTC	CASSGGGVYNEQFF
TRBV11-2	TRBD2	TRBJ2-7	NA	TGTGCCAGCAGCTTAGATCGTCTAGCGGGGCCCTACGAGCAGTACTTC	CASSLDRLAGPYEQYF
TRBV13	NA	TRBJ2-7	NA	TGTGCCAGCAATAGCTTATCGGACAGACGCGAGCAGTACTTC	CASNSLSDRREQYF
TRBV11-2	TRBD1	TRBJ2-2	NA	TGTGCCAGCAGCTTATCAGGGGGCGGTGACACCGGGGAGCTGTTTTTT	CASSLSGGGDTGELFF
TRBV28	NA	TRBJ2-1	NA	TGTGCCAGCAGTTTTACTAGCTCCTTCAATGAGCAGTTCTTC	CASSFTSSFNEQFF
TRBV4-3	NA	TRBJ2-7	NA	TGCGCCAGCAGCCAAGATAGCGAGGCGGGAACCTACGAGCAGTACTTC	CASSQDSEAGTYEQYF
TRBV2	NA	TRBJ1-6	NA	TGTGCCAGCAGTGAAGGGGGTTCACCCCTCCACTTT	CASSEGGSPLHF
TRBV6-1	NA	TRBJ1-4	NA	TGTACCAGCAGTGAAAGGGAAGGGGGGAATGAAAAACTGTTTTTT	CTSSEREGGNEKLFF
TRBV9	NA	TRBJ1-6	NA	TGTGCCAGCAGCGGGTCCCAATCACCCCTCCACTTT	CASSGSQSPLHF
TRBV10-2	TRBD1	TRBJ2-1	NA	TGCGCCAGCAGTGATCCGGGACAGGGGGCGGTCGATGAGCAGTTCTTC	CASSDPGQGAVDEQFF
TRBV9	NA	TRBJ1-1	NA	TGTGCCAGCAGCGTAGGGGGAGGCACTAATGAAGCTTTCTTT	CASSVGGGTNEAFF
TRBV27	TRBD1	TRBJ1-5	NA	TGTGCCAGCAGTACCGGACAGGACAATCAGCCCCAGCATTTT	CASSTGQDNQPQHF
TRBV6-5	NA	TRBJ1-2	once	TGTGCCAGCAGTTTTAGGGGCGTACGATATGGCTACACCTTC	CASSFRGVRYGYTF
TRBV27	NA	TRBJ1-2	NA	TGTGCCAGCAGAGAAGACGGTTTTAACTATGGCTACACCTTC	CASREDGFNYGYTF
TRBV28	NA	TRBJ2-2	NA	TGTGCCAGCAGGTTGGCGGGGAACACCGGGGAGCTGTTTTTT	CASRLAGNTGELFF
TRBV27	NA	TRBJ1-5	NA	TGTGCCAGCAGCCCGGGATCCAATCAGCCCCAGCATTTT	CASSPGSNQPQHF
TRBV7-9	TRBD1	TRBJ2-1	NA	TGTGCCAGCAGCCTCCGGACAGGGAAGTACAATGAGCAGTTCTTC	CASSLRTGKYNEQFF
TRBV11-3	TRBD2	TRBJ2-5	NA	TGTGCCAGCAGCGAAAGCTCTAGCGGAGTGGGTTTCGGGACCCAGTACTTC	CASSESSSGVGFGTQYF
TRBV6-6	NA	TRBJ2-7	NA	TGTGCCAGCAGTTATGGCGGACAGACATACGAGCAGTACTTC	CASSYGGQTYEQYF
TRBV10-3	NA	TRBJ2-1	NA	TGTGCCGCACTTGGAGTGGGGAATGAGCAGTTCTTC	CAALGVGNEQFF
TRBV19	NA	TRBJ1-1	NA	TGTGCCAGTAGTATAGGGGGAAGGGGCACTGAAGCTTTCTTT	CASSIGGRGTEAFF